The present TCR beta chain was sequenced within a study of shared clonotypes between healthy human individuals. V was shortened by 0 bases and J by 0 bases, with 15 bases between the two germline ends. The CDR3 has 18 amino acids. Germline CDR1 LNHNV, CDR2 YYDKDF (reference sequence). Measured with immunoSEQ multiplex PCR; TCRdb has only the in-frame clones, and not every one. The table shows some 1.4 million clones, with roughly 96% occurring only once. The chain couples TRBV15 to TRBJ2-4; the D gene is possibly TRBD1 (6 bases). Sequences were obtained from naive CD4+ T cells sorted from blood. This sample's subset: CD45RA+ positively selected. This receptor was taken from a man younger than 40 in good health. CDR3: CATSRDTLRDIAKNIQYF. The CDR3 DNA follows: TGTGCCACCAGCAGAGATACGTTGAGGGACATAGCCAAAAACATTCAGTACTTC.